The clone carrying this T cell receptor beta chain has a count of ten or more. Antigen unknown. The sample comes from a study of T cells in Graves' hyperthyroidism and ophthalmopathy. General observations from the study: Blood also carried most thyroid clonotypes expanded above 0.001.

Patients having uncontrolled infection, another autoimmune disease, pregnancy or lactation were not included. Per germline, CDR1 SGDLS and CDR2 YYNGEE. The CDR3 loop spans 13 amino acids. V shed 5 bases, J shed 7 bases, and the junction held 3 bases outside the gene matches. RNA transcripts provided the source from which TCR beta CDR3 regions were amplified. The HTBI primer set was used in a first-round RT-PCR of the TCR CDR3. TCRdb redid the calling of the multiplex PCR reads with MiXCR, one entry per CDR3 protein. The sample shows 500,000 to 800,000 distinct CDR3 sequences, more than 14% of them seen only once.

The receptor comes from a woman in her forties or fifties with Graves' ophthalmopathy. Sequencing was performed on blood. J is TRBJ1-6 and V is TRBV9, with 7 bases that match TRBD1. CDR3 bases: TGTGCCAGCAGAGCGGGACAGAATTCACCCCTCCACTTT. It encodes CASRAGQNSPLHF. Supplemented by reference TRBV9 and TRBJ1-6, the full variable domain reads DSGVTQTPKHLITATGQRVTLRCSPRSGDLSVYWYQQSLDQGLQFLIQYYNGEERAKGNILERFSAQQFPDLHSELNLSSLELGDSALYFCASRAGQNSPLHFGNGTRLTVT.